This T cell receptor (beta chain) was sequenced for a study of control samples from healthy donors and cancer patients. The repertoire was sequenced with immunoSEQ multiplex PCR; TCRdb's copy has only in-frame clones and lacks some. The table includes 52,000 or so clones, 94% detected once. V shed 1 base, J shed 2 bases, and the junction held 17 bases outside the gene matches. The CDR3 totals 20 residues. Germline CDR1 is SNHLY and CDR2 is FYNNEI. This clonotype was sampled from a man aged 30 to 45 in good health. What was sequenced was blood. V is TRBV2 and J is TRBJ2-5; TRBD2 matches 9 bases. The CDR3 nucleotides read TGTGCCAGCAGTGAAGGTGAGCGGGGGGCTTCAACCGTAGGGCAAGAGACCCAGTACTTC. This translates into CASSEGERGASTVGQETQYF.